This T cell receptor beta chain was sequenced for a study of shared clonotypes between healthy human individuals (dated by TCRdb to about 2020). Concerning the study at large: A few men and two women, aged 18 to 49 years, made up the cohort. Between about 0.8 and 9 billion PBMCs per donor were obtained by leukapheresis. Blood TCR repertoires of four to six healthy adults were deeply sequenced to estimate repertoire size and the extent of clonotype sharing between individuals. Per donor, three plates each were used for CD4 naive and CD4 memory, two for CD8 naive, and one for CD8 memory. To increase sequencing depth and limit assay-specific biases, TCR repertoire library preparation and sequencing were carried out by different laboratories using diverse techniques. Overall results and qualifications from the work: Incomplete sequencing was indicated by rarefaction of sorted-subset datasets, despite the large sequencing depth. Based on pairwise subsampling, the degree of clonotype sharing among donors was expected to be affected by sequencing depth. Sampling was limited to blood, and TCR repertoires in tissue likely differ from TCR repertoires in blood. About 4.5% of naive CD4, 3.5% of naive CD8, about 2.4% of memory CD4, and over 0.35% of memory CD8 clonotypes were shared across several donors. Because the study included a small number of donors, the genetic and exposure-history diversity represented was limited. Naive subsets generally had larger estimated clonotype richness than memory subsets did. Compared with non-shared clonotypes, the clonotypes found in all four sorted-subset donors had higher generation probabilities.

Using the deep immunoSEQ assay, multiplex PCR amplified TCR CDR3 regions from genomic DNA. For each cell subset, the extracted genomic DNA was distributed evenly across all wells of several immunoSEQ 96-well plates, and each plate served as one replicate. Each replicate PCR for sorted subsets received 200 ng genomic DNA, equal to tens of thousands of T cell genomes. Purified libraries were measured with a Qubit 3.0 fluorometer, size-checked on a Bioanalyzer 2100, and measured again with the KAPA Library Quantification kit. Every immunoSEQ 96-well plate was sequenced on a dedicated single-read 150-cycle Illumina NextSeq 550 flow cell. In the original analysis: Because the immunoSEQ output held only junctional sequences and lacked quality scores, the filtering could not match the filtering applied to full-length reads. To assign V/J genes and CDR3, sequences were annotated using PyIR, a Python wrapper for IgBLAST v1.9, with IMGT germline references. Reads with weak V/J assignments (E-value above 1e-6), missing CDR3, stop codons, out-of-frame junctions, or ambiguous translated residues were removed. V3J clonotypes were defined by identical inferred V gene, J gene, and CDR3 amino acid sequence. The percentage overlap between two repertoires was calculated by dividing the number of shared unique clonotypes by the size of the smaller repertoire. Three approaches were used to assess repertoire richness: RTK rarefaction, the Chao1 estimator, and Recon v2.1 estimates of unobserved clonotypes. For all TCRbeta clonotypes obtained by the gDNA method from four donors, generation probabilities were computed with OLGA. TCRdb's version of the immuneACCESS table is confined to in-frame rearrangements and falls short of the full clone set. An unresolved V gene accounts for under half of the shortfall where checked; the remainder is of unknown origin. V and J calls and clone size are given by that table; D and trimming were obtained from the DNA. The sample has around 2,100,000 clones on record, roughly 94% of them singletons. In total, the top ten clones hold more than 0.9% of the sample.

From the germline V gene (reference sequence), CDR1 is WNHNN and CDR2 is SYGVQD. V loses 4 bases of germline sequence and J loses 4 bases, and the interval between the two ends is 11 bases. There are 13 amino acids in the CDR3, from cysteine to phenylalanine inclusive. The entry retains the CDR3 DNA only, 39 bases that are in frame from base 1. For the CD8 naive samples, CD45RO-negative cells were positively selected for CCR7, yielding a CD45RA+CCR7+ population from which TemRA cells were excluded. Healthy HIV-negative adults with no recently reported acute infections or vaccinations were included as donors. Only Caucasian adults living in Nashville, Tennessee, USA were represented among the donors. After blood collection by leukapheresis, PBMCs were isolated using Ficoll-Histopaque density gradient centrifugation and then cryopreserved in the vapor phase of liquid nitrogen. Analytical flow cytometry was used to check the purity and quantity of each magnetically sorted T cell population. Genomic DNA was isolated from each sorted fraction and quantified by UV absorbance on a Nanodrop 2000c.

In the case of this clone: No cognate antigen has been identified for it. Per-base quality was not reported, and no clone a single base away is much larger than it.

This TCR came from a young man in good health. Recombination linked TRBV10-1 to TRBJ2-7; the D gene may be TRBD1 or TRBD2, since each aligns over 5 bases. Sequencing used naive CD8+ T cells sorted from blood. The cell subset or site label corresponds to: CD45RA+CCR7+. The DNA sequence is as follows: TGCGCCAGCAGTGCAGGGAGTCAATACGAGCAGTACTTC. Its translation is CASSAGSQYEQYF.